This TCR beta chain was captured in a study of cytomegalovirus exposure and HLA in healthy donors. Background on the study: About 77 million unique TCRs from HLA-typed donors made up an early data release.

The PCR contained 60 Vbeta and 13 Jbeta primers. In the original analysis: Roughly 10 million shared chains were among approximately 87 million unique TCR beta chains counted in a later analysis. TCRdb's copy holds only in-frame clones and misses some; the assay was immunoSEQ multiplex PCR. The DNA was the basis for D and trimming; V, J and clone size are from that table. The table has about 67,000 clones, approximately 67% seen once. CDR3 length: 14 amino acids. V was cut by 3 bases and J by 5 bases, with 13 bases left in between. In germline, CDR1 is SGHTA, CDR2 FQGTGA. The rearrangement links TRBV7-3 to TRBJ2-5; D may be TRBD2 (6 bases). The receptor was isolated from a woman in her 30s in good health and CMV-seronegative. Sequencing was performed on PBMCs. CDR3 region: CASSFRAGRETQYF. Written as DNA, the CDR3 is TGTGCCAGCAGCTTCCGCGCGGGGCGGGAGACCCAGTACTTC.